These 28 T cell receptor beta chains were sequenced from one sample in a study of T-cell reconstitution after alpha-beta-depleted transplantation in children. Library preparation (for TCRbeta) was performed with unique molecular identifiers. MiXCR, run by TCRdb on the PCR reads, gives a single entry per CDR3 protein. The data contain approximately 980,000 distinct CDR3 sequences, 25% to 30% of them seen just once; the ten biggest clones take up approximately 30%. The sequencing here drew on PBMCs, mostly from graft donor cells, taken 360 days after TCRalphabeta/CD19-depleted stem cell transplant. Every receptor here comes from a boy in the first two years of life who had a stem cell transplant for SCID, so the T cells may come from the graft donor.

The sample holds a few counts of this clonotype. The rearrangement uses TRBV6-2 or TRBV6-3 and TRBJ2-3, with D perhaps TRBD2 (6 bases). Germline CDR1 is MNHEY and CDR2 is SVGEGT. With 2 bases removed from V and 2 bases from J, the gap between germline ends came to 11 bases. The CDR3 has 15 amino acids. The CDR3 reads CASSYVGTPTDTQYF. As DNA, the CDR3 is TGTGCCAGCAGTTACGTGGGGACTCCCACAGATACGCAGTATTTT.

Regarding this clonotype: One end of the junction is discordant with germline, which a read error may explain. The chain has TRBV28 and TRBJ1-5; no clear D. The germline CDR1 and CDR2 sequences are MDHEN and SYDVKM. There are 15 residues in the CDR3. In DNA, the CDR3 is TGTGCCAGTAGTTTCATGTCCGATAGCAATCAGCCCCAGCATTTT. This codes for CASSFMSDSNQPQHF.

The table lists this clonotype with a few counts. The rearrangement links TRBV7-2 to TRBJ2-5; a weak D match, TRBD2 (5 bases). The CDR3 is made up of 14 amino acids. Germline V gene lookup returns CDR1 SGHTA and CDR2 FQGNSA. V was pared by 3 bases and J by 5 bases, with 13 bases between. The CDR3 DNA follows: TGTGCCAGCAGCTTCGGCGGGTTAGGGGAGACCCAGTACTTC. Translating gives CASSFGGLGETQYF.

This rearrangement joins TRBV3-1 to TRBJ2-1; D may be TRBD2 (5 bases). V shed 1 base and J shed 7 bases, with 14 bases lying between them. The CDR3 length is 15 residues. CDR1 is LGHDT, CDR2 YNNKEL, per germline (reference sequence). As DNA, the CDR3 is TGTGCCAGCAGCCAAGGGAGCGGCCCAGGTAATGAGCAGTTCTTC. Its translation: CASSQGSGPGNEQFF.

In its sample, this clonotype was seen a few times. This chain connects TRBV5-1 to TRBJ2-3, with D perhaps matching TRBD2 (5 bases). The CDR3 loop spans 14 amino acids. Trimming took off 4 bases at V and 6 bases at J, with 15 bases between the two ends. Germline V gene data show CDR1 as SGHRS and CDR2 as YFSETQ. CDR3 loop: CASSPAAVVDTQYF. For the CDR3, the DNA is TGCGCCAGCAGCCCGGCAGCGGTGGTGGATACGCAGTATTTT.

The gene calls are TRBV20-1 and TRBJ2-1; a weak D match, TRBD2 (6 bases). Trimming removed 5 bases from V and 3 bases from J, with 8 bases in between. Germline CDR1 DFQATT, CDR2 SNEGSKA (reference sequence). CDR3 size: 12 residues. Here the CDR3 reads CSAGTHYNEQFF. The CDR3 nucleotides read TGCAGTGCTGGGACTCACTACAATGAGCAGTTCTTC.

This clonotype showed up just once. The V and J genes are TRBV7-6 and TRBJ2-1; 7 bases fit TRBD2. This CDR3 is built from 14 residues. Per the germline V gene, CDR1 is SGHVS and CDR2 is FNYEAQ. The J segment lost 3 bases and the V segment lost 6 bases, leaving 5 bases of the junction unmatched. CDR3 residues: CASSSWTSYNEQFF. CDR3 coding DNA: TGTGCCAGCAGTTCATGGACTAGCTACAATGAGCAGTTCTTC. The whole variable domain, remainder taken from reference TRBV7-6 and TRBJ2-1, is GAGVSQSPRYKVTKRGQDVALRCDPISGHVSLYWYRQALGQGPEFLTYFNYEAQQDKSGLPNDRFSAERPEGSISTLTIQRTEQRDSAMYRCASSSWTSYNEQFFGPGTRLTVL.

This clonotype was seen only a few times. The V gene is TRBV7-2, the J gene TRBJ2-4, with D perhaps matching TRBD2 (5 bases). Trimming took off 5 bases at V and 1 base at J, with 12 bases between the two ends. The germline V gene encodes CDR1 SGHTA and CDR2 FQGNSA. This CDR3 region has 15 residues. Here the CDR3 DNA reads TGTGCCAGCAGCCCCCTAGCTGGGGCCAAAAACATTCAGTACTTC. This translates into CASSPLAGAKNIQYF.

This clonotype was detected many times. V is TRBV27 and J is TRBJ1-2; D uncertain. The length of the CDR3 is 14 residues. Trimming left V 4 bases short and J 2 bases short, with 11 bases between. The germline CDR1 and CDR2 sequences are MNHEY and SMNVEV (reference sequence). CDR3 loop: CASSWRGANYGYTF. The CDR3 DNA is TGTGCCAGCAGTTGGAGAGGAGCAAACTATGGCTACACCTTC.

J is TRBJ1-6 and V is TRBV10-3; D is perhaps TRBD1 (6 bases). The length of the CDR3 is 13 residues. Trimming cost V 0 bases and J 10 bases, with 7 bases left between them. Germline-derived CDR1 and CDR2 are ENHRY and SYGVKD. The CDR3, as DNA: TGTGCCATCAGTGAGTCGCAGGGGTCACCCCTCCACTTT. Residues: CAISESQGSPLHF.

The table lists this clonotype with a few counts. This chain joins TRBV5-1 and TRBJ1-1, with TRBD1 matching over 8 bases. The germline gives CDR1 SGHRS, CDR2 YFSETQ. With 0 bases clipped from V and 3 bases from J, the junction kept 10 bases outside the gene matches. The CDR3 covers 17 residues. The CDR3 loop reads CASSLGTGWYEDTEAFF. In DNA form, the CDR3 reads TGCGCCAGCAGCTTGGGGACAGGGTGGTACGAAGACACTGAAGCTTTCTTT. Combining the CDR3 with reference TRBV5-1 and TRBJ1-1 gives the whole variable domain KAGVTQTPRYLIKTRGQQVTLSCSPISGHRSVSWYQQTPGQGLQFLFEYFSETQRNKGNFPGRFSGRQFSNSRSEMNVSTLELGDSALYLCASSLGTGWYEDTEAFFGQGTRLTVV.

This clonotype was counted a few times. V and J are TRBV5-1 and TRBJ2-4; no firm D call. Trimming took off 7 bases at V and 0 bases at J, with 11 bases between the two ends. The CDR3 is 14 amino acids. CDR1 is SGHRS, CDR2 YFSETQ, per germline. The CDR3, as DNA: TGCGCCAGCGCTCCGGAACTAGCCAAAAACATTCAGTACTTC. It is translated as CASAPELAKNIQYF.

This chain connects TRBV27 to TRBJ2-5; weak D call: TRBD2 (7 bases). Trimming removed 3 bases at V and 7 bases at J, with 15 bases between. The CDR3 contains 14 residues. Germline V gene sequence: CDR1 MNHEY, CDR2 SMNVEV (reference sequence). CDR3 in amino acids: CASSFGRGQGTQYF. CDR3 DNA: TGTGCCAGCAGTTTCGGGCGGGGGCAGGGGACCCAGTACTTC.

V usage is TRBV6-2 or TRBV6-3 and J usage is TRBJ1-1; TRBD1 agrees at 8 bases. From germline, CDR1 is MNHEY and CDR2 SVGEGT. This CDR3 spans 14 amino acids. Unmatched junction bases numbered 8, after V lost 0 bases and J lost 11 bases. CDR3: CASSYSPRTGKAFF. The CDR3 DNA is TGTGCCAGCAGTTACTCCCCGAGGACAGGGAAGGCTTTCTTT.

The chain uses TRBV12-3 or TRBV12-4 and TRBJ2-1, with D perhaps TRBD2 (7 bases). CDR3 length equals 15 residues. V dropped 6 bases and J dropped 8 bases, with 20 bases sitting between them. The DNA for the CDR3 is TGTGCCAGCAGCAGTTCCGGGGGGCAAATCCATGAGCAGTTCTTC. This translates into CASSSSGGQIHEQFF.

V usage is TRBV4-1 and J usage is TRBJ1-2; TRBD1 matches 10 bases. The CDR3 is 15 residues long. Germline assignment: CDR1 MGHRA and CDR2 YSYEKL. After removal of 3 bases from V and 3 bases from J, the junction contained 4 bases not matched to a gene. CDR3 protein: CASSHIGQGDYGYTF. CDR3 nucleotide sequence: TGCGCCAGCAGCCACATCGGACAGGGGGACTATGGCTACACCTTC.

V gene TRBV7-7 combines with J gene TRBJ2-3, with 8 bases aligning to TRBD1. With 5 bases clipped from V and 7 bases from J, the junction kept 5 bases outside the gene matches. The CDR3 is 13 residues long. Germline lookup yields CDR1 SSHAT and CDR2 FNYEAQ (reference sequence). Here the CDR3 DNA reads TGTGCCAGCAGCGGACAGGGAAGCAATACGCAGTATTTT. Protein sequence: CASSGQGSNTQYF. Drawing the rest from reference TRBV7-7 and TRBJ2-3, the complete variable domain is GAGVSQSPRYKVTKRGQDVTLRCDPISSHATLYWYQQALGQGPEFLTYFNYEAQPDKSGLPSDRFSAERPEGSISTLTIQRTEQRDSAMYRCASSGQGSNTQYFGPGTRLTVL.

This clonotype was counted ten times or more. The chain is built from TRBV5-1 and TRBJ2-7, with 7 positions matching TRBD1. Germline-derived CDR1 and CDR2 are SGHRS and YFSETQ. With 3 bases clipped from V and 0 bases from J, the junction kept 3 bases outside the gene matches. The CDR3 sequence is 14 residues long. CDR3 amino acids: CASSWDSPSYEQYF. Written as DNA, the CDR3 is TGCGCCAGCAGCTGGGACAGCCCCTCCTACGAGCAGTACTTC.

J is TRBJ2-1 and V is TRBV9; D perhaps matches TRBD1 (5 bases). CDR1 and CDR2 (germline): SGDLS, YYNGEE. The CDR3 spans 15 residues. V lost 0 bases and J lost 5, with 12 bases in between. CDR3 protein: CASSVGHLGDNEQFF. The DNA for the CDR3 is TGTGCCAGCAGCGTAGGCCACCTAGGGGACAATGAGCAGTTCTTC.

This clonotype appeared many times. V usage is TRBV24-1 and J usage is TRBJ2-2, with TRBD1 as a possible D gene (6 bases). From germline, CDR1 is KGHDR and CDR2 SFDVKD. The CDR3 totals 13 residues. V was trimmed by 8 bases and J by 5 bases, leaving 11 bases between them. DNA of the CDR3: TGTGCCACCAACAACAGGGATACCGGGGAGCTGTTTTTT. Translation gives CATNNRDTGELFF.

This clonotype was counted many times. The chain has TRBV29-1 and TRBJ2-1; 9 bases align to TRBD2. Germline V gene data show CDR1 as SQVTM and CDR2 as ANQGSEA. The junction had 12 bases not matched to a gene; V was cut back by 7 bases and J by 8 bases. The CDR3 extends over 14 amino acids. CDR3 amino acids: CSALLAGGHDEQFF. The CDR3 coding sequence is TGCAGCGCCCTCCTCGCGGGGGGGCATGATGAGCAGTTCTTC.

This clonotype was seen a handful of times. This chain uses TRBV7-9 with TRBJ2-2; no reliable D call. There are 16 residues in the CDR3. V was cut by 5 bases and J by 1 base, with 14 bases left in between. Germline loops: CDR1 SEHNR, CDR2 FQNEAQ (reference sequence). The CDR3 sequence: CASSPSKTGNTGELFF. In DNA form, the CDR3 reads TGTGCCAGCAGCCCCTCTAAGACCGGGAACACCGGGGAGCTGTTTTTT.

This clonotype was recorded at least ten times. The V gene is TRBV24-1, the J gene TRBJ2-1; TRBD1 aligns across 9 bases. Germline loops: CDR1 KGHDR, CDR2 SFDVKD. J was trimmed by 7 bases and V by 5 bases; bases with no gene match: 8. This CDR3 comprises 15 residues. The CDR3, as DNA: TGTGCCACCAGTGTTCCGGGACAGGGTAAAAATGAGCAGTTCTTC. The encoded protein is CATSVPGQGKNEQFF.

This clonotype was detected a few times. One end of the junction does not line up with germline, which may come from a read error. This chain uses TRBV28 with TRBJ1-2; 9 bases are a match to TRBD1. Germline lookup yields CDR1 MDHEN and CDR2 SYDVKM. The CDR3 is 14 amino acids. The CDR3 DNA reads as TGTGCCAGCCGTTTGGGACAGGGTAACTATGGCTACACCTTC. Residues: CASRLGQGNYGYTF.

This chain links TRBV24-1 with TRBJ2-3, with 9 bases that match TRBD1. The CDR3 totals 15 residues. CDR1 is KGHDR, CDR2 SFDVKD, per germline. The junction had 7 bases not matched to a gene; V was cut back by 7 bases and J by 3 bases. CDR3 sequence: CATRGQGPLTDTQYF. The DNA of the CDR3 is TGTGCCACCAGGGGACAGGGCCCCCTTACAGATACGCAGTATTTT.

The rearrangement joins TRBV11-2 to TRBJ2-3; D unclear. The CDR3 runs to 16 residues. V dropped 5 bases and J dropped 2 bases, with 17 bases sitting between them. From germline, CDR1 is SGHAT and CDR2 FQNNGV. The DNA for the CDR3 is TGTGCCAGCAGCCACCGGGTGACACGGGCCACAGATACGCAGTATTTT. Translated: CASSHRVTRATDTQYF.

This clonotype was picked up a small number of times. The gene calls are TRBV20-1 and TRBJ2-3, with 8 bases that match TRBD2. The germline V gene has CDR1 DFQATT and CDR2 SNEGSKA (reference sequence). V was clipped by 1 base and J by 4 bases; unmatched bases: 4. CDR3 length equals 14 residues. The CDR3 DNA is TGCAGTGCTAGAGGGACTAGCAATTCAGATACGCAGTATTTT. Its protein is CSARGTSNSDTQYF.

V is TRBV25-1 and J is TRBJ2-4; 9 positions match TRBD2. CDR3 length: 15 amino acids. Trimming removed 8 bases from V and 3 bases from J; junction bases left unmatched: 8. The germline CDR1 and CDR2 sequences are MGHDK and SYGVNS. The CDR3, as DNA: TGTGCCAGCTCCACTAGCGGGCCGCTCAAAAACATTCAGTACTTC. Protein product: CASSTSGPLKNIQYF.